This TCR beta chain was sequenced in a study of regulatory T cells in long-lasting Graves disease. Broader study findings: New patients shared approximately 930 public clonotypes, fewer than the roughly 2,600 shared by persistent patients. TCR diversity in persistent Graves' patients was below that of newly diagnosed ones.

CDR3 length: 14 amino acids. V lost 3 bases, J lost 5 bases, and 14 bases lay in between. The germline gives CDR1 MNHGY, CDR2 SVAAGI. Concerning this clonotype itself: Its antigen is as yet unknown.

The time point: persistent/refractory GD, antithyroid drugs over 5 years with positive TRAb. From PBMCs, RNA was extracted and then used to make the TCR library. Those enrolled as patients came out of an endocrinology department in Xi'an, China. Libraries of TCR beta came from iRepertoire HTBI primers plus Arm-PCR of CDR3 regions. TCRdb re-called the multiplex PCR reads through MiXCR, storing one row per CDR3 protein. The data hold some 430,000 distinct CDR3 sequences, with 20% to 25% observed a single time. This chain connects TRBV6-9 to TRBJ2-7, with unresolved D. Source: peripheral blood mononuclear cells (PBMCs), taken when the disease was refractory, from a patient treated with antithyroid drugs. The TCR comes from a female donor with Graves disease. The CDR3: CASSYNPPPHEQYF. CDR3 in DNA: TGTGCCAGCAGTTACAACCCCCCCCCCCACGAGCAGTACTTC.